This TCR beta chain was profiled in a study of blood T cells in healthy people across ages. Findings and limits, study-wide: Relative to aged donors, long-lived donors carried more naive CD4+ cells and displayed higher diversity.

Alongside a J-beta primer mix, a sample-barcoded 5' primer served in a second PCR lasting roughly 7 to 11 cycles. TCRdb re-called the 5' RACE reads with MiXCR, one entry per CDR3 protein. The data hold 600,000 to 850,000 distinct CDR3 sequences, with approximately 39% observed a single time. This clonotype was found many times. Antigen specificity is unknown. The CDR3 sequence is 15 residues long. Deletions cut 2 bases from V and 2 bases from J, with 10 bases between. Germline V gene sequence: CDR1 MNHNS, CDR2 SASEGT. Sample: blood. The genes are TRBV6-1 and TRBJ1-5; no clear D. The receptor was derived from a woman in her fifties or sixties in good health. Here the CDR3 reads CASSERKFGNQPQHF. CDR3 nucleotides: TGTGCCAGCAGTGAAAGGAAGTTCGGCAATCAGCCCCAGCATTTT.